This T cell receptor beta chain was captured by sequencing in a study of blood T cell repertoires in COVID-19. At the level of the study: The United States, Italy and Spain were the sources of the acute and convalescent COVID-19 samples. PBMCs, B-cell-depleted T cells, or T cells provided the cDNA or gDNA that made up the material.

How the authors handled the data: Amplifying reference gene primers gave estimates of nucleated cell counts. Libraries were prepared by immunoSEQ multiplex PCR; TCRdb keeps only in-frame clonotypes and omits some of them. V, J and clone size are those of that table, while D and trimming were read from the DNA. The sample comprises about 50,000 clones, more than 75% of which are singletons, and 14% to 15% rests with the top ten. V was pared by 4 bases and J by 4 bases, with 14 bases of the junction left unmatched. CDR3 length: 17 amino acids. Per the germline V gene, CDR1 is MGHRA and CDR2 is YSYEKL. This sequence originates from a human donor in a cohort sampled during active COVID-19. The chain combines TRBV4-1 with TRBJ1-1; 8 bases fit TRBD1. The sequenced material came from peripheral blood. The CDR3 loop reads CASSRKVDRAFGTEAFF. The CDR3 DNA reads as TGCGCCAGCAGCCGAAAGGTGGACAGGGCTTTCGGCACTGAAGCTTTCTTT.